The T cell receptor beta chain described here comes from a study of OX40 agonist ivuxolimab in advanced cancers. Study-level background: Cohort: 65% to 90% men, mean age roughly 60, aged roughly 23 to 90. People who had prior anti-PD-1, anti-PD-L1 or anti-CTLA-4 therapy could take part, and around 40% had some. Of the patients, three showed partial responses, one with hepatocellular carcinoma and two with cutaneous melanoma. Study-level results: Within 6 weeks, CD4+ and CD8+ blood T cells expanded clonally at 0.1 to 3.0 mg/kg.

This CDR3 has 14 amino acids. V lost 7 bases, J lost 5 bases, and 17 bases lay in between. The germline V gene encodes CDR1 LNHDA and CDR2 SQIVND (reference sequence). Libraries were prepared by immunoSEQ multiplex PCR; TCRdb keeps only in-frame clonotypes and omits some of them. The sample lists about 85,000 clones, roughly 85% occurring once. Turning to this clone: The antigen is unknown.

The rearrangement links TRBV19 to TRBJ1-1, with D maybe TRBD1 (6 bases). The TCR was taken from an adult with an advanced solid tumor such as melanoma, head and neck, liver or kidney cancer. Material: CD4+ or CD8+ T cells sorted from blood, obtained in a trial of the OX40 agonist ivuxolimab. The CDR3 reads CASNPPGGRTEAFF. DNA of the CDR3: TGTGCCAGTAACCCCCCGGGGGGCCGGACTGAAGCTTTCTTT.